This TCR beta chain was observed in a study of STAT3 mutations in large granular lymphocyte leukemia. Study-wide context: Roughly half the longitudinally sequenced T-LGLL patients had canonical STAT3 mutations. Broader study findings: After therapy, 6 of 18 patients switched clonotypes, all new clones STAT3 wild type. At least one immunodominant TCR beta clonotype appeared in every T-cell large granular lymphocyte leukemia patient.

Here immunoSEQ multiplex PCR was the method, and the copy in TCRdb shows in-frame clones only, minus some. The sample yields over 30,000 clones, approximately 86% seen once. With regard to this clone: Its antigen is currently unknown.

CDR3 length: 13 residues. Trimming shortened V by 9 bases and J by 9 bases, and 15 bases separated the two germline ends. CDR1 and CDR2 (germline): SNHLY, FYNNEI. The TCR was taken from a man in his sixties with T-cell large granular lymphocyte leukemia. Some clones in this sample may be carry-over from other donors' samples. The chain links TRBV2 to TRBJ1-6; no clear D. The sequenced sample was peripheral blood mononuclear cells. The CDR3 region has the DNA TGTGCCAGAACAGCCGCCCGGGGTTCACCCCTCCACTTT. Translating it yields CARTAARGSPLHF.